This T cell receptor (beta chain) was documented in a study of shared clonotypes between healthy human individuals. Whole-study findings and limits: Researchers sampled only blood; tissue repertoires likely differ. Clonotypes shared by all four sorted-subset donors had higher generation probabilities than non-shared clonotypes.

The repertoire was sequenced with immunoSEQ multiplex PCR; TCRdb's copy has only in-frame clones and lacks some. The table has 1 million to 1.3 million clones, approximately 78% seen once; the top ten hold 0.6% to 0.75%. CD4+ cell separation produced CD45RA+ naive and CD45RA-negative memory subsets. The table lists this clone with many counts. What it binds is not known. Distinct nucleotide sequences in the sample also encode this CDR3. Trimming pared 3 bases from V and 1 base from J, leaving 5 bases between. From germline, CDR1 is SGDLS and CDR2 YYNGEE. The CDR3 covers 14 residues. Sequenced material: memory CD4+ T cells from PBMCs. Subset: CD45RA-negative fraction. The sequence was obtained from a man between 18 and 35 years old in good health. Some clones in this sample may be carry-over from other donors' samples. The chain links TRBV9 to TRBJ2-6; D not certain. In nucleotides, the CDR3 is TGTGCCAGCAGCGCGCCTTCTGGGGCCAACGTCCTGACTTTC. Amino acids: CASSAPSGANVLTF.